The source of this TCR beta chain is a study of blood T cell repertoires in COVID-19. Looking at the study overall: Some COVID-19 samples were acute and others convalescent; all came from the United States, Italy and Spain. The cDNA or gDNA used as material had been derived from T cells, B-cell-depleted T cells, or PBMCs.

This CDR3 spans 13 amino acids. Germline V gives CDR1 SGHTA, CDR2 FQGNSA. With 4 bases clipped from V and 6 bases from J, the junction kept 4 bases outside the gene matches. In the authors' workflow: For nucleated cells, counts were estimated from reference gene primer amplification. Assay used: immunoSEQ multiplex PCR; TCRdb lists only in-frame clones, some missing. V, J and clone size reflect that table, while D and trimming were determined from the DNA. The sample carries 84,000 or so clones, over 70% recorded once. The chain has TRBV7-2 and TRBJ1-1, with TRBD1 identical over 8 bases. The receptor was derived from a man aged 80 or over with active or convalescent COVID-19. Input material: peripheral blood. CDR3 sequence (DNA): TGTGCCAGCAGCTCACAGGGGGTGGCTGAAGCTTTCTTT. Residues: CASSSQGVAEAFF. Using reference TRBV7-2 and TRBJ1-1 for the parts outside the CDR3, the full variable domain is GAGVSQSPSNKVTEKGKDVELRCDPISGHTALYWYRQSLGQGLEFLIYFQGNSAPDKSGLPSDRFSAERTGGSVSTLTIQRTQQEDSAVYLCASSSQGVAEAFFGQGTRLTVV.